This entry lists 16 T cell receptor beta chains sequenced from one sample in a study of T cells in Graves' hyperthyroidism and ophthalmopathy. Amplified TCR beta CDR3 regions came from RNA transcripts. The HTBI primer set served for first-round RT-PCR of the TCR CDR3. Each CDR3 protein gets one entry after TCRdb re-called the multiplex PCR reads with MiXCR. The table shows around 600,000 distinct CDR3 sequences, with 14% occurring only once. The sample comprised blood. These receptor sequences come from a young woman with Graves' ophthalmopathy.

There are many counts of this clonotype. V is TRBV7-9 and J is TRBJ2-4; 7 bases line up with TRBD2. This CDR3 comprises 13 residues. CDR1 and CDR2 (germline): SEHNR, FQNEAQ (reference sequence). With 7 bases clipped from V and 6 bases from J, the junction kept 6 bases outside the gene matches. The CDR3 sequence: CASMMGEGNIQYF. The CDR3 DNA reads as TGTGCCAGCATGATGGGGGAGGGAAACATTCAGTACTTC.

V is TRBV29-1 and J is TRBJ2-3, with D possibly being TRBD1 or TRBD2 (5 bases each). CDR3 length: 13 residues. Germline lookup yields CDR1 SQVTM and CDR2 ANQGSEA. The germline V and J ends were trimmed by 3 bases and 0 bases, with 7 bases remaining between them. As DNA, the CDR3 is TGCAGCGTTGAGGGACGTAGCACAGATACGCAGTATTTT. Protein sequence: CSVEGRSTDTQYF.

In this sample, this clonotype turned up a few times. The DNA of the CDR3 is TGCGCCAGCAGCCAAGGCCGGGGTCCCTCCTACGAGCAGTACTTC. This encodes CASSQGRGPSYEQYF. The J gene is TRBJ2-7, the V gene TRBV4-3; D possibly corresponds to TRBD2 (5 bases). The CDR3 runs to 15 residues. Germline values: CDR1 LGHNA, CDR2 YSLEER. The V and J ends lost 1 base and 0 bases respectively, with 10 bases between them.

The chain carries TRBV9 and TRBJ1-1, with D maybe TRBD1 (5 bases). The CDR3 contains 15 residues. V lost 0 bases to trimming and J lost 1 base, with 10 bases between them. CDR1 and CDR2 (germline): SGDLS, YYNGEE. In DNA, the CDR3 is TGTGCCAGCAGCGTAGGTCGCGGGGGGAACACTGAAGCTTTCTTT. Protein: CASSVGRGGNTEAFF.

This clonotype was found once. The V call is TRBV7-3, the J call TRBJ2-1; the match to TRBD2 covers 13 bases. This CDR3 region has 16 residues. After removal of 3 bases from V and 6 bases from J, the junction contained 5 bases not matched to a gene. CDR1 SGHTA and CDR2 FQGTGA come from the germline V gene. CDR3 sequence (DNA): TGTGCCAGCAGCTTGGGACTAGCGGGATGGAGCAATGAGCAGTTCTTC. Translation gives CASSLGLAGWSNEQFF.

At least ten counts were recorded for this clonotype. This sequence joins TRBV11-2 and TRBJ1-2; TRBD1 matches 9 bases. Germline CDR1 is SGHAT and CDR2 is FQNNGV. This CDR3 region has 14 residues. V lost 3 bases and J lost 3; bases outside the gene matches: 2. The CDR3 DNA reads as TGTGCCAGCAGCTTCGGACAGGGGTACTATGGCTACACCTTC. Encoded protein: CASSFGQGYYGYTF.

Ten or more counts support this clonotype. The chain couples TRBV6-1 to TRBJ2-7; a possible D gene is TRBD1 (5 bases). V was shortened by 1 base and J by 1 base, with 17 bases between the two germline ends. The germline CDR1 and CDR2 sequences are MNHNS and SASEGT. The CDR3 totals 17 residues. The CDR3 DNA reads as TGTGCCAGCAGTGAAGGGTTTGGGGCAGGGCCATCCTACGAGCAGTACTTC. The encoded protein is CASSEGFGAGPSYEQYF.

At least ten counts were recorded for this clonotype. The CDR3 bases are TGTGCCAGCAGCTTAGTGTGGGACAGGCCTGGCTACACCTTC. This sequence encodes CASSLVWDRPGYTF. The chain carries TRBV7-2 and TRBJ1-2; 8 bases fit TRBD1. CDR1 and CDR2 from the germline V gene are SGHTA and FQGNSA. The V and J ends lost 1 base and 7 bases, in that order; junction bases with no gene match: 5. The CDR3 length is 14 residues.

V usage is TRBV10-3 and J usage is TRBJ2-4, with TRBD2 matching over 9 bases. The V gene's germline CDR1 is ENHRY and CDR2 SYGVKD. This CDR3 is 14 amino acids long. J lost 3 bases, V lost 8 bases, and 5 bases had no gene match. CDR3 nucleotides: TGTGCCATCGGGGCGGGAGGGGGCAAAAACATTCAGTACTTC. This gives the protein CAIGAGGGKNIQYF.

This clonotype was observed many times. V usage is TRBV6-5 and J usage is TRBJ2-7; the D gene is possibly TRBD2 (7 bases). The ends were cut back, 0 bases at V and 7 bases at J, with 13 bases in the middle. The length of the CDR3 is 14 residues. Germline CDR1 and CDR2: MNHEY and SVGAGI. The CDR3 reads CASSYSYAGAEQYF. The CDR3 region has the DNA TGTGCCAGCAGTTACTCCTATGCGGGGGCAGAGCAGTACTTC.

This clonotype was detected a few times. J is TRBJ1-2 and V is TRBV5-1; no firm D call. The V end lost 4 bases, the J end lost 0 bases, and 16 bases lay between the germline ends. Per the germline V gene, CDR1 is SGHRS and CDR2 is YFSETQ. The CDR3 totals 16 residues. CDR3 coding DNA: TGCGCCAGCAGCCCCTCGGGCAGGACCACTAACTATGGCTACACCTTC. This sequence encodes CASSPSGRTTNYGYTF.

This chain uses TRBV6-2 or TRBV6-3 with TRBJ2-7, with 10 bases aligning to TRBD2. The germline V gene encodes CDR1 MNHEY and CDR2 SVGEGT. The junction had 13 bases not matched to a gene; V was cut back by 7 bases and J by 7 bases. CDR3 length: 15 amino acids. The CDR3 nucleotides are TGTGCCAGCAAGTCCGAACTAGCGGGACTTTGGGAGCAGTACTTC. Amino acids: CASKSELAGLWEQYF.

In the case of this clonotype: One junction end does not reproduce the germline sequence, and a read error may be involved. J is TRBJ2-1 and V is TRBV7-2, with D unclear. The germline V gene has CDR1 SGHTA and CDR2 FQGNSA. This CDR3 contains 14 residues. In nucleotides, the CDR3 is TGTGCCAGCACCGTAGACGGAACCTACAATGAGCAGTCCTTC. It yields the protein CASTVDGTYNEQSF.

This clonotype has a handful of counts. The gene calls are TRBV4-3 and TRBJ1-1; D may be TRBD1 (6 bases). The CDR3 consists of 13 residues. CDR1 and CDR2 from the germline V gene are LGHNA and YSLEER. V shed 4 bases and J shed 5 bases, with 11 bases lying between them. CDR3 protein: CASSRVGGTEAFF. The CDR3 DNA is TGCGCCAGCAGCCGTGTAGGGGGGACTGAAGCTTTCTTT.

This clonotype was observed a handful of times. No conserved phenylalanine or tryptophan ends this CDR3, so it is likely a read error. This chain links TRBV20-1 with TRBJ1-1; possibly TRBD1 for D (5 bases). The V end lost 0 bases, the J end lost 1 base, and 6 bases lay between the germline ends. Germline CDR1 is DFQATT and CDR2 is SNEGSKA (reference sequence). This CDR3 has 13 residues. In nucleotides, the CDR3 is TGCAGTGCTAGAGAGGGGGGGAACACTGAAGCTTTCCTT. Protein: CSAREGGNTEAFL.

This clonotype appeared many times. The V gene is TRBV7-2, the J gene TRBJ2-5; weak D call: TRBD2 (5 bases). The CDR3 is made up of 14 amino acids. The V and J ends lost 5 bases and 4 bases respectively, with 14 bases between them. Germline CDR1 reads SGHTA; CDR2 reads FQGNSA. The CDR3 DNA sequence: TGTGCCAGCAGCGAGACTAACTTCCGAGAGACCCAGTACTTC. Translation gives CASSETNFRETQYF. Full variable domain (rest looked up from reference TRBV7-2 and TRBJ2-5): GAGVSQSPSNKVTEKGKDVELRCDPISGHTALYWYRQSLGQGLEFLIYFQGNSAPDKSGLPSDRFSAERTGGSVSTLTIQRTQQEDSAVYLCASSETNFRETQYFGPGTRLLVL.